This entry is about one T cell receptor beta chain. This sample is drawn from a study of blood T cell repertoires in COVID-19. The CDR3 runs to 15 residues. Trimming cost V 5 bases and J 11 bases; bases outside gene matches: 16. Germline V gene data show CDR1 as SGHTA and CDR2 as FQGNSA. Authors' data handling: Amplification of reference gene primers was used by the study to estimate nucleated cell counts. TCRdb's copy holds only in-frame clones and misses some; the assay was immunoSEQ multiplex PCR. The DNA gave D and trimming, while V, J and clone size come from that table. The data hold around 64,000 clones, with around 85% observed a single time.

Material: peripheral blood. The origin of this receptor is a woman aged 80 or over with acute or convalescent COVID-19. The V call is TRBV7-2, the J call TRBJ1-1, with 8 bases identical to TRBD1. The CDR3 sequence: CASSPLTGGVGSAFF. Written as DNA, the CDR3 is TGTGCCAGCAGCCCTCTAACAGGGGGGGTGGGGTCCGCTTTCTTT.